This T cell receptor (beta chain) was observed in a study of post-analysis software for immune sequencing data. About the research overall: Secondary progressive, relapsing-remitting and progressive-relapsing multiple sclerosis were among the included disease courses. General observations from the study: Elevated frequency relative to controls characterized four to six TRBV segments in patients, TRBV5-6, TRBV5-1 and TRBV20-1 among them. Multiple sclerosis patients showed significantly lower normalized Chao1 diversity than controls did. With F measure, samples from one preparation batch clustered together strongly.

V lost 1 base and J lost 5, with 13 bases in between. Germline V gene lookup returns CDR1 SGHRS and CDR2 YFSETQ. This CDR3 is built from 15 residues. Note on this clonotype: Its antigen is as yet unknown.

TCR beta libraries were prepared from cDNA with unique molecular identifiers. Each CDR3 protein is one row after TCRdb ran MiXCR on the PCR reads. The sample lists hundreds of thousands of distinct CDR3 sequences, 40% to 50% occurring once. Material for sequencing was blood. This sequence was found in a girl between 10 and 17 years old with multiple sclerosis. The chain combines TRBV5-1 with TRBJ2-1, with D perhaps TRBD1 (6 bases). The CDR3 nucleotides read TGCGCCAGCAGCTTGATGGGGGCAGGGGACAATGAGCAGTTCTTC. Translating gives CASSLMGAGDNEQFF.